These T cell receptor beta chains were read from a single sample in a study of identical twins. MiXCR, applied by TCRdb to the 5' RACE reads, yields one record per CDR3 protein. This sample has about 190,000 distinct CDR3 sequences; around a sixth occur once, and the top ten carry 35% to 50%. These same data were also listed under a study on T cells expressing NK-cell markers.

Sequencing input: CD8+ T cells sorted from blood. The source is a woman aged 18 to 35 in good health. CDR3s include the opening cysteine and the closing phenylalanine or tryptophan. The order of the fields is D gene, V gene, J gene, clone size, CDR3 DNA, CDR3 protein. The D gene is left open where the match is weak. Only part of the rows carry a size: once, few, many, or a class if the clone is expanded.

TRBD2	TRBV6-5	TRBJ2-1	-	TGTGCCAGCAGTAACCTAGCGGGAGGGGGTGAGCAGTTCTTC	CASSNLAGGGEQFF
TRBD1	TRBV13	TRBJ1-6	-	TGTGCCAGCAGCTCCGAACAGGGGTGGTCTTCACCCCTCCACTTT	CASSSEQGWSSPLHF
-	TRBV15	TRBJ1-1	few	TGTGCCACCAGCAGACCCCGCGGGGCGGGAACTGAAGCTTTCTTT	CATSRPRGAGTEAFF
-	TRBV7-9	TRBJ2-7	few	TGTGCCAGCAGCTATATGCCCTCCTACGAGCAGTACTTC	CASSYMPSYEQYF
-	TRBV27	TRBJ2-4	few	TGTGCCAGCAGTTTATCGGCCACTTTCCGGGGAGGTGGAAACATTCAGTACTTC	CASSLSATFRGGGNIQYF
-	TRBV9	TRBJ2-1	-	TGTGCCAGCAGCACCTGGGGGGGCACCTACAATGAGCAGTTCTTC	CASSTWGGTYNEQFF
-	TRBV12-3/TRBV12-4	TRBJ2-2	few	TGTGCCAGCAGTGACAGGCTCACCGGGGAGCTGTTTTTT	CASSDRLTGELFF
TRBD2	TRBV7-2	TRBJ2-1	-	TGTGCCAGCAGACGGGGGACTAGCGGGTGGGATGAGCAGTTCTTC	CASRRGTSGWDEQFF
-	TRBV11-1	TRBJ1-1	few	TGTGCCAGCAGCTCAAGCGCTATACCCGAATCAGGAGGTGACACTGAAGCTTTCTTT	CASSSSAIPESGGDTEAFF
-	TRBV27	TRBJ2-1	few	TGTGCCAGCAGTAGAGGGGCGGCCGACAATGAGCAGTTCTTC	CASSRGAADNEQFF
TRBD1	TRBV7-9	TRBJ2-7	few	TGTGCCAGCAGTTCGACAGGGAAAGTCTACGAGCAGTACTTC	CASSSTGKVYEQYF
-	TRBV10-3	TRBJ1-2	few	TGTGCCATCAGCGAGGACACTCCTGGCTACACCTTC	CAISEDTPGYTF
TRBD2	TRBV7-8	TRBJ2-7	few	TGTGCCAGCAGCTTTGGACCTAGCGGGAGGATCCCCTACGAGCAGTACTTC	CASSFGPSGRIPYEQYF
TRBD1	TRBV30	TRBJ1-2	-	TGTGCCTGCCGGGACAGACGAAACTATGGCTACACCTTC	CACRDRRNYGYTF
-	TRBV5-6	TRBJ2-3	-	TGTGCCAGCAGCTTAAGGGACACAGATACGCAGTATTTT	CASSLRDTDTQYF
-	TRBV2	TRBJ1-5	-	TGTGCCAGCAGTGAAGTTTGGGGGCAGCCCCAGCATTTT	CASSEVWGQPQHF
-	TRBV5-1	TRBJ2-3	-	TGCGCCAGCAGCATCGGGGGGCGGGATACGCAGTATTTT	CASSIGGRDTQYF
TRBD2	TRBV10-3	TRBJ2-3	few	TGTGCCATCAACCTAGCGGATACAGATACGCAGTATTTT	CAINLADTDTQYF
TRBD2	TRBV11-2	TRBJ2-7	-	TGTGCCAGCAGCTTTGGGGGGGGATCACTCTACGAGCAGTACTTC	CASSFGGGSLYEQYF
TRBD1	TRBV6-2/TRBV6-3	TRBJ2-1	-	TGTGCCAGCAGTTACTGGTCCGGGACAGGGCCCAATGAGCAGTTCTTC	CASSYWSGTGPNEQFF
-	TRBV7-6	TRBJ1-4	-	TGTGCCAGCAGCTTATTCAGTAATGAAAAACTGTTTTTT	CASSLFSNEKLFF
-	TRBV2	TRBJ2-7	-	TGTGCCAGGCGGATTAACTACGAGCAGTACTTC	CARRINYEQYF